Listed below are T cell receptor beta chains from one sample, sequenced in a study of PD-1 blockade in mismatch repair-deficient tumors. Produced via immunoSEQ multiplex PCR; TCRdb's table is partial and in-frame only. The sample contains around 120,000 clones, about 88% of which appear only once. Material: peripheral blood, obtained 44 weeks after starting pembrolizumab. The origin of the receptors is an adult with mismatch repair-deficient cancer. The CDR3 runs from the conserved cysteine through the conserved F or W. The order of the fields is V gene, clone size, D gene, J gene, CDR3 protein, CDR3 DNA. A D gene is named only where the DNA matches it firmly. Clone size is shown for a subset of rows, as once, few, many or a class of expanded clone.

V gene: TRBV4-2
clone size: -
D gene: TRBD2
J gene: TRBJ2-2
CDR3 protein: CASSYRLAGGSNTGELFF
CDR3 DNA: TGTGCCAGCAGCTATCGACTAGCGGGAGGTTCCAACACCGGGGAGCTGTTTTTT

V gene: TRBV14
clone size: -
D gene: -
J gene: TRBJ1-5
CDR3 protein: CASSQNWDTPQHF
CDR3 DNA: TGTGCCAGCAGTCAAAATTGGGATACGCCCCAGCATTTT

V gene: TRBV28
clone size: -
D gene: -
J gene: TRBJ2-1
CDR3 protein: CASSSTLTNYNEQFF
CDR3 DNA: TGTGCCAGCAGCTCAACCCTCACTAACTACAATGAGCAGTTCTTC

V gene: TRBV5-1
clone size: -
D gene: TRBD2
J gene: TRBJ2-1
CDR3 protein: CASSLATSGKKQFF
CDR3 DNA: TGCGCCAGCAGCTTGGCTACTAGCGGCAAAAAGCAGTTCTTC

V gene: TRBV4-1
clone size: few
D gene: TRBD2
J gene: TRBJ2-7
CDR3 protein: CASSHSAGGDYEQYF
CDR3 DNA: TGCGCCAGCAGTCACTCTGCCGGGGGGGACTACGAGCAGTACTTC

V gene: TRBV6-1
clone size: -
D gene: -
J gene: TRBJ1-1
CDR3 protein: CASSERGERAEAFF
CDR3 DNA: TGTGCCAGCAGTGAAAGGGGCGAGCGAGCTGAAGCTTTCTTT

V gene: TRBV5-1
clone size: -
D gene: -
J gene: TRBJ2-4
CDR3 protein: CASSPQGQTRAKNIQYF
CDR3 DNA: TGCGCCAGCAGCCCTCAAGGACAGACTAGAGCCAAAAACATTCAGTACTTC

V gene: TRBV5-1
clone size: once
D gene: -
J gene: TRBJ2-2
CDR3 protein: CASSLSGAISGELFF
CDR3 DNA: TGCGCCAGCAGCTTGTCGGGAGCAATATCCGGGGAGCTGTTTTTT

V gene: TRBV5-1
clone size: -
D gene: TRBD1
J gene: TRBJ2-5
CDR3 protein: CASSTSGGLQTQYF
CDR3 DNA: TGCGCCAGCAGCACCTCAGGGGGATTGCAGACCCAGTACTTC

V gene: TRBV11-3
clone size: -
D gene: TRBD2
J gene: TRBJ2-7
CDR3 protein: CASTRSLLAGGPYEQYF
CDR3 DNA: TGTGCCAGCACCCGATCCCTACTAGCGGGAGGGCCCTACGAGCAGTACTTC

V gene: TRBV11-2
clone size: -
D gene: TRBD1
J gene: TRBJ2-1
CDR3 protein: CASSFQTGEYNEQFF
CDR3 DNA: TGTGCCAGCAGTTTCCAGACAGGGGAATACAATGAGCAGTTCTTC

V gene: TRBV19
clone size: -
D gene: -
J gene: TRBJ1-5
CDR3 protein: CASLGRGQPQHF
CDR3 DNA: TGTGCCAGTCTCGGCAGGGGTCAGCCCCAGCATTTT

V gene: TRBV18
clone size: -
D gene: -
J gene: TRBJ2-1
CDR3 protein: CASSRTTSYNEQFF
CDR3 DNA: TGTGCCAGCTCACGGACAACCTCCTACAATGAGCAGTTCTTC

V gene: TRBV18
clone size: -
D gene: -
J gene: TRBJ2-7
CDR3 protein: CASSPTWGEQYF
CDR3 DNA: TGTGCCAGCTCACCAACTTGGGGCGAGCAGTACTTC

V gene: TRBV5-8
clone size: -
D gene: -
J gene: TRBJ2-1
CDR3 protein: CASSSLIIERGYNEQFF
CDR3 DNA: TGTGCCAGCAGCTCACTCATAATAGAACGTGGGTACAATGAGCAGTTCTTC

V gene: TRBV29-1
clone size: -
D gene: -
J gene: TRBJ1-1
CDR3 protein: CSVEDPSFPTMNTEAFF
CDR3 DNA: TGCAGCGTTGAAGATCCGTCTTTTCCCACAATGAACACTGAAGCTTTCTTT

V gene: TRBV5-6
clone size: few
D gene: -
J gene: TRBJ1-1
CDR3 protein: CASRGRTGKAFF
CDR3 DNA: TGTGCCAGCCGGGGACGTACCGGGAAAGCTTTCTTT

V gene: TRBV2
clone size: -
D gene: -
J gene: TRBJ2-1
CDR3 protein: CASSGPRDEQFF
CDR3 DNA: TGTGCCAGCAGTGGGCCCCGGGATGAGCAGTTCTTC

V gene: TRBV18
clone size: -
D gene: -
J gene: TRBJ1-3
CDR3 protein: CASSLGQRGNTIYF
CDR3 DNA: TGTGCCAGCTCACTTGGACAGCGCGGAAACACCATATATTTT

V gene: TRBV6-5
clone size: -
D gene: -
J gene: TRBJ2-5
CDR3 protein: CASSYSDYLQETQYF
CDR3 DNA: TGTGCCAGCAGTTACTCGGACTATTTGCAGGAGACCCAGTACTTC

V gene: TRBV7-2
clone size: -
D gene: TRBD2
J gene: TRBJ2-3
CDR3 protein: CASSLVLAGRTDTQYF
CDR3 DNA: TGTGCCAGCAGCTTAGTTCTAGCGGGGCGCACAGATACGCAGTATTTT

V gene: TRBV7-9
clone size: -
D gene: -
J gene: TRBJ1-5
CDR3 protein: CASSGDYSNQPQHF
CDR3 DNA: TGTGCCAGCAGCGGAGACTATAGCAATCAGCCCCAGCATTTT

V gene: TRBV5-4
clone size: -
D gene: TRBD1
J gene: TRBJ1-4
CDR3 protein: CASSKTGLKANEKLFF
CDR3 DNA: TGTGCCAGCAGCAAGACAGGGCTCAAGGCTAATGAAAAACTGTTTTTT

V gene: TRBV7-9
clone size: -
D gene: -
J gene: TRBJ2-7
CDR3 protein: CASSLTPGRTESYEQYF
CDR3 DNA: TGTGCCAGCAGCTTAACCCCAGGGCGGACAGAGTCCTACGAGCAGTACTTC

V gene: TRBV13
clone size: -
D gene: TRBD2
J gene: TRBJ2-1
CDR3 protein: CASSLVWGGDDNEQFF
CDR3 DNA: TGTGCCAGCAGCTTAGTTTGGGGGGGGGACGACAATGAGCAGTTCTTC

V gene: TRBV30
clone size: once
D gene: TRBD2
J gene: TRBJ2-7
CDR3 protein: CAWSVASGILFSHEQYF
CDR3 DNA: TGTGCCTGGAGTGTAGCTAGCGGGATACTATTCAGCCACGAGCAGTACTTC

V gene: TRBV5-1
clone size: -
D gene: TRBD2
J gene: TRBJ2-2
CDR3 protein: CASSLGSTSATANTGELFF
CDR3 DNA: TGCGCCAGCAGCTTGGGGTCAACTAGCGCCACCGCGAACACCGGGGAGCTGTTTTTT

V gene: TRBV5-1
clone size: -
D gene: -
J gene: TRBJ1-3
CDR3 protein: CASRQGGSGNTIYF
CDR3 DNA: TGCGCCAGCAGACAGGGAGGCTCTGGAAACACCATATATTTT

V gene: TRBV11-2
clone size: once
D gene: TRBD1
J gene: TRBJ2-1
CDR3 protein: CASSLVLTKDGQVEFF
CDR3 DNA: TGTGCCAGCAGCTTGGTATTAACGAAAGACGGACAGGTCGAGTTCTTC

V gene: TRBV5-1
clone size: -
D gene: TRBD2
J gene: TRBJ2-7
CDR3 protein: CASSFGLAGVQHF
CDR3 DNA: TGCGCCAGCAGCTTCGGACTAGCGGGAGTCCAGCACTTC

V gene: TRBV9
clone size: -
D gene: -
J gene: TRBJ1-3
CDR3 protein: CASSVAAGAGNTIYF
CDR3 DNA: TGTGCCAGCAGCGTAGCGGCAGGGGCTGGAAACACCATATATTTT

V gene: TRBV9
clone size: -
D gene: -
J gene: TRBJ2-7
CDR3 protein: CASSVGGSSYEQYF
CDR3 DNA: TGTGCCAGCAGCGTAGGGGGTTCCTCCTACGAGCAGTACTTC

V gene: TRBV4-2
clone size: -
D gene: TRBD1
J gene: TRBJ2-5
CDR3 protein: CASSQVSAGGIRETQYF
CDR3 DNA: TGTGCCAGCAGCCAAGTGTCGGCAGGGGGCATTCGAGAGACCCAGTACTTC

V gene: TRBV10-3
clone size: -
D gene: TRBD1
J gene: TRBJ2-7
CDR3 protein: CAIRDRGWDAYEQYF
CDR3 DNA: TGTGCCATCAGGGACAGGGGGTGGGATGCCTACGAGCAGTACTTC

V gene: TRBV19
clone size: -
D gene: -
J gene: TRBJ2-6
CDR3 protein: CASSKASGANVLTF
CDR3 DNA: TGTGCCAGTAGTAAGGCCTCTGGGGCCAACGTCCTGACTTTC

V gene: TRBV6-6
clone size: once
D gene: TRBD1
J gene: TRBJ1-2
CDR3 protein: CASEHRDRRHYGYTF
CDR3 DNA: TGTGCCAGCGAACACCGGGACAGGAGACACTATGGCTACACCTTC

V gene: TRBV7-2
clone size: -
D gene: -
J gene: TRBJ1-1
CDR3 protein: CASSRGPLNTEAFF
CDR3 DNA: TGTGCCAGCAGCCGGGGCCCATTGAACACTGAAGCTTTCTTT

V gene: TRBV28
clone size: -
D gene: TRBD2
J gene: TRBJ2-3
CDR3 protein: CASSPTGLAGETDTQYF
CDR3 DNA: TGTGCCAGCAGTCCCACGGGACTAGCGGGAGAAACAGATACGCAGTATTTT

V gene: TRBV5-1
clone size: -
D gene: TRBD2
J gene: TRBJ2-7
CDR3 protein: CASSIAGAQYEQYF
CDR3 DNA: TGCGCCAGCAGCATAGCGGGAGCGCAGTACGAGCAGTACTTC

V gene: TRBV5-6
clone size: -
D gene: -
J gene: TRBJ2-4
CDR3 protein: CASSLALVHGAKNIQYF
CDR3 DNA: TGTGCCAGCAGCTTGGCCTTGGTTCACGGGGCCAAAAACATTCAGTACTTC

V gene: TRBV13
clone size: -
D gene: TRBD2
J gene: TRBJ2-3
CDR3 protein: CASSLAFGRPGTDTQYF
CDR3 DNA: TGTGCCAGCAGCTTAGCTTTCGGGAGGCCGGGCACAGATACGCAGTATTTT

V gene: TRBV4-2
clone size: -
D gene: TRBD1
J gene: TRBJ1-1
CDR3 protein: CASSQEWTGFLFLAFF
CDR3 DNA: TGTGCCAGCAGCCAAGAGTGGACAGGGTTTCTCTTCTTGGCTTTCTTT

V gene: TRBV7-2
clone size: few
D gene: TRBD1
J gene: TRBJ2-2
CDR3 protein: CASSLGQGPSTGELFF
CDR3 DNA: TGTGCCAGCAGCTTAGGACAGGGGCCCTCAACCGGGGAGCTGTTTTTT

V gene: TRBV19
clone size: -
D gene: -
J gene: TRBJ2-5
CDR3 protein: CASSIGAGLEETQYF
CDR3 DNA: TGTGCCAGTAGTATAGGGGCAGGGCTTGAGGAGACCCAGTACTTC

V gene: TRBV10-3
clone size: few
D gene: -
J gene: TRBJ2-4
CDR3 protein: CAISENNGNIQYF
CDR3 DNA: TGTGCCATCAGTGAGAACAATGGCAACATTCAGTACTTC

V gene: TRBV25-1
clone size: -
D gene: -
J gene: TRBJ2-3
CDR3 protein: CASSGTSLRDTQYF
CDR3 DNA: TGTGCCAGCAGTGGGACGTCTCTCCGCGATACGCAGTATTTT

V gene: TRBV7-6
clone size: -
D gene: -
J gene: TRBJ2-2
CDR3 protein: CASSPYTGELFF
CDR3 DNA: TGTGCCAGCAGCCCCTACACCGGGGAGCTGTTTTTT

V gene: TRBV10-3
clone size: few
D gene: -
J gene: TRBJ1-1
CDR3 protein: CAIRHRHTEAFF
CDR3 DNA: TGTGCCATCAGGCACCGACACACTGAAGCTTTCTTT

V gene: TRBV2
clone size: -
D gene: TRBD1
J gene: TRBJ1-2
CDR3 protein: CASSERKRTGQRNYGYTF
CDR3 DNA: TGTGCCAGCAGTGAACGAAAGAGGACAGGGCAGAGAAACTATGGCTACACCTTC

V gene: TRBV12-5
clone size: -
D gene: -
J gene: TRBJ2-1
CDR3 protein: CASGLNRHNEQFF
CDR3 DNA: TGTGCTAGTGGGCTCAACAGACACAATGAGCAGTTCTTC

V gene: TRBV7-2
clone size: -
D gene: -
J gene: TRBJ2-7
CDR3 protein: CASSPPAPEQYF
CDR3 DNA: TGTGCCAGCAGCCCCCCGGCTCCCGAGCAGTACTTC

V gene: TRBV15
clone size: -
D gene: TRBD1
J gene: TRBJ1-4
CDR3 protein: CATSRVGQGALLEKLFF
CDR3 DNA: TGTGCCACCAGCAGAGTAGGACAGGGGGCTTTACTTGAAAAACTGTTTTTT

V gene: TRBV27
clone size: -
D gene: -
J gene: TRBJ2-7
CDR3 protein: CASSLALGAYEQYF
CDR3 DNA: TGTGCCAGCAGTTTAGCCCTTGGTGCCTACGAGCAGTACTTC